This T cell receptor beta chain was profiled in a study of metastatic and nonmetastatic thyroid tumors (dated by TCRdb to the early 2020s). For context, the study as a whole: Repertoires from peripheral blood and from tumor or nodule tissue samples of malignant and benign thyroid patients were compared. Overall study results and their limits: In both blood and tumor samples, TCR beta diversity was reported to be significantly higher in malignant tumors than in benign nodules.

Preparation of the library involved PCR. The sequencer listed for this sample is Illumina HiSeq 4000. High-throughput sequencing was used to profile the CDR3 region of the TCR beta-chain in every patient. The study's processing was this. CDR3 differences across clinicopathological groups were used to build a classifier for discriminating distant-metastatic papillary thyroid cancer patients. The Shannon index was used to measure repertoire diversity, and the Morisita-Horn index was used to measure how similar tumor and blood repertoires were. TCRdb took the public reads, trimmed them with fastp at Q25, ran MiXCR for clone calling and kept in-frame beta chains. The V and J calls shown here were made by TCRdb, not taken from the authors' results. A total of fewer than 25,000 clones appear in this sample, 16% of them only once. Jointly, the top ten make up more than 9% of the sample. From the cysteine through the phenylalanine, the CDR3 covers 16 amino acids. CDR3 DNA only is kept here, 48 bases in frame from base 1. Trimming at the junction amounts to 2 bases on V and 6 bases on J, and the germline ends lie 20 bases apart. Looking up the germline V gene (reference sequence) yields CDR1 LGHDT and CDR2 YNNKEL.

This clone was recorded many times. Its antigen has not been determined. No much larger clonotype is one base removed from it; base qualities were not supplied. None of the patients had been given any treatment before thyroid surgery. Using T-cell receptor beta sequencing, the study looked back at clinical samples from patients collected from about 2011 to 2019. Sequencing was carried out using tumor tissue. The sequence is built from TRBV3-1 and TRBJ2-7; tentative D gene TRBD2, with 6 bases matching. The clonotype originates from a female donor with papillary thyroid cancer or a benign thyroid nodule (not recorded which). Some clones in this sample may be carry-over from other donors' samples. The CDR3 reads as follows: CASSQSRGLRGTEQYF. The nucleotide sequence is TGTGCCAGCAGCCAATCGCGGGGTCTCCGCGGAACCGAGCAGTACTTC.